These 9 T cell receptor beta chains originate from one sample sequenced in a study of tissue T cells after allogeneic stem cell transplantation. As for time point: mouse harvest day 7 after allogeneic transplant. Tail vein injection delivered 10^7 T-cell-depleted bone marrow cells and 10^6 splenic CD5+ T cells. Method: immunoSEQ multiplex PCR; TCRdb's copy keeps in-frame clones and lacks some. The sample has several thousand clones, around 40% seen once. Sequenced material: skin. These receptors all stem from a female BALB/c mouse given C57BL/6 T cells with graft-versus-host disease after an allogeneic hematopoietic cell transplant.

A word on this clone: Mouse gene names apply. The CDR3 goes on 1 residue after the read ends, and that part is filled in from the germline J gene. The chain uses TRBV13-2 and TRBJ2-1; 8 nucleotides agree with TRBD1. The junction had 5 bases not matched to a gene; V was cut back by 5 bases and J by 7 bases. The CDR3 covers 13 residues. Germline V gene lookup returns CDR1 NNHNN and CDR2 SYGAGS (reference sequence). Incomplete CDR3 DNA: TGTGCCAGCGGGGACAGGGCGGGAGCTGAGCAGTTC. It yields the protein CASGDRAGAEQF. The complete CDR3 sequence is CASGDRAGAEQFF.

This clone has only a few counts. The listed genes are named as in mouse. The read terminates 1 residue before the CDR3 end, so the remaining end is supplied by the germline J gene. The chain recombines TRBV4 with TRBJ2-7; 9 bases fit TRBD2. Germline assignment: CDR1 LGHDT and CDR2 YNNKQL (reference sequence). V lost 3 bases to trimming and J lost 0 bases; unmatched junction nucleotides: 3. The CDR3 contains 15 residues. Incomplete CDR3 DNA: TGTGCCAGCAGCTACCTGGGACTGGGCTCCTATGAACAGTAC. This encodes CASSYLGLGSYEQY. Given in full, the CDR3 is CASSYLGLGSYEQYF.

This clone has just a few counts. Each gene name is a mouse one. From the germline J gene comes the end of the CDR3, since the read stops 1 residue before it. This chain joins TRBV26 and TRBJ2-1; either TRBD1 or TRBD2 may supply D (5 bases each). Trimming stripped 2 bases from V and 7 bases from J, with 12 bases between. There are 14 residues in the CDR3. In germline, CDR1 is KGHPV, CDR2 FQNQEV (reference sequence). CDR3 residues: CASSLGAAGAEQFF. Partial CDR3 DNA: TGTGCCAGCAGTCTGGGGGCCGCGGGGGCTGAGCAGTTC.

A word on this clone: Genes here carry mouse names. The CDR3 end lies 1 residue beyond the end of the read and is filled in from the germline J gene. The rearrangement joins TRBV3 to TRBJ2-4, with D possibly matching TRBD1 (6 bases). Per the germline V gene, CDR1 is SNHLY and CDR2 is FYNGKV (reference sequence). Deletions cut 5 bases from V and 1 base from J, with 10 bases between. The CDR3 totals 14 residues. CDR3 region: CASSLEGGQNTLYF. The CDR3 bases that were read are TGTGCCAGCAGCCTGGAGGGGGGTCAAAACACCTTGTAC. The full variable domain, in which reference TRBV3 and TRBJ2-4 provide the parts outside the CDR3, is GPKVLQIPSHQIIDMGQMVTLNCDPVSNHLYFYWYKQILGQQMEFLVNFYNGKVMEKSKLFKDQFSVERPDGSYFTLKIQPTALEDSAVYFCASSLEGGQNTLYFGAGTRLSVL.

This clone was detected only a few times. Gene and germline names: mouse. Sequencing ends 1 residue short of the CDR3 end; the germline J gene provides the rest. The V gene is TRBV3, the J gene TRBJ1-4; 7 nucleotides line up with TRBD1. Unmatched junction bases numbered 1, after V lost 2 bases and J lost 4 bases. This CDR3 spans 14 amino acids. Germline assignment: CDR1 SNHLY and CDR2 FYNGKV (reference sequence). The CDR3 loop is CASSLSGGNERLFF. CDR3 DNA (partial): TGTGCCAGCAGCTTATCAGGGGGCAACGAAAGATTATTT.

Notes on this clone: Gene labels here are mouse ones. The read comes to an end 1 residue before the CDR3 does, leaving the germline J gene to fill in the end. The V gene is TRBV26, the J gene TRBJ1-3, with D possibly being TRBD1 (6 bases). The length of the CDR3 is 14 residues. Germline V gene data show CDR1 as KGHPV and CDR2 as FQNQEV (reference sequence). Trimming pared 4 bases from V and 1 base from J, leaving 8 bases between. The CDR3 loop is CASSQGQSGNTLYF. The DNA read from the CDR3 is TGTGCCAGCAGTCAAGGACAGTCTGGAAATACGCTCTAT.

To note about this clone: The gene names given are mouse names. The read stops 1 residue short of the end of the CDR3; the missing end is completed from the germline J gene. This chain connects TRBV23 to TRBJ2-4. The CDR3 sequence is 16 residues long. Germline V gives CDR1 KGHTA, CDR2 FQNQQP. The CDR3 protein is CSSSFTGKSSQNTLYF. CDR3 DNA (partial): TGCTCCAGCAGTTTCACGGGAAAGTCTAGTCAAAACACCTTGTAC.

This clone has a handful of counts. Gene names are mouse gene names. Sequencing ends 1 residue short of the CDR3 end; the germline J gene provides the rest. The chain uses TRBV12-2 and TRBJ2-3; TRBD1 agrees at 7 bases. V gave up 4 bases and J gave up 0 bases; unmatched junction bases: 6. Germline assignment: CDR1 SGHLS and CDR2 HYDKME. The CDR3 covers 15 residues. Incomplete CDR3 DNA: TGTGCCAGCTCCCCTGGGACAGCTAGTGCAGAAACGCTGTAT. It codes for CASSPGTASAETLY. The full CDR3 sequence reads CASSPGTASAETLYF.

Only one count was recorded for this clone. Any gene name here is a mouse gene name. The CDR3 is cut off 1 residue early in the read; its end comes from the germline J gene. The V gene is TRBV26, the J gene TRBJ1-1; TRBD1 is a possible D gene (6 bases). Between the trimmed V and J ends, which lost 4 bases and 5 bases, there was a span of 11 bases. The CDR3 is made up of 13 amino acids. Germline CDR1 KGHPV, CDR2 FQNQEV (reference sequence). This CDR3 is CASSPRGGTEVFF. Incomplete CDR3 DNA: TGTGCCAGCAGTCCCAGGGGAGGAACAGAAGTCTTC. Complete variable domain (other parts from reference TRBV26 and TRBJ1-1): NSKVIQTPRYLVKGQGQKAKMRCIPEKGHPVVFWYQQNKNNEFKFLINFQNQEVLQQIDMTEKRFSAECPSNSPCSLEIQSSEAGDSALYLCASSPRGGTEVFFGKGTRLTVV.